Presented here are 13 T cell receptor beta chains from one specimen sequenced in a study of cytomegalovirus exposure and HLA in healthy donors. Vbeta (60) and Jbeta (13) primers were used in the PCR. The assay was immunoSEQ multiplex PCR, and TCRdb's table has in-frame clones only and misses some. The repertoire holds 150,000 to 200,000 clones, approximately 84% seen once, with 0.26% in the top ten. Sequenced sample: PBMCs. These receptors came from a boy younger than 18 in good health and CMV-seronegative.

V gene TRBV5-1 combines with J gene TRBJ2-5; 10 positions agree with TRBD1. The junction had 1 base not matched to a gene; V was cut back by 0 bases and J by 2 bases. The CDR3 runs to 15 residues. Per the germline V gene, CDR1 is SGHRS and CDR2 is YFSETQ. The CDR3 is CASSLADRGQETQYF. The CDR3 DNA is TGCGCCAGCAGCTTGGCGGACAGGGGGCAAGAGACCCAGTACTTC.

The CDR3 DNA follows: TGTGCCAGCAGTTTAGGGACAGGGGGATTTGGTACTGAAGCTTTCTTT. This translates into CASSLGTGGFGTEAFF. The gene calls are TRBV25-1 and TRBJ1-1; 11 bases map to TRBD1. J was trimmed by 5 bases and V by 5 bases; bases with no gene match: 10. The CDR3 runs to 16 residues. The germline CDR1 and CDR2 sequences are MGHDK and SYGVNS.

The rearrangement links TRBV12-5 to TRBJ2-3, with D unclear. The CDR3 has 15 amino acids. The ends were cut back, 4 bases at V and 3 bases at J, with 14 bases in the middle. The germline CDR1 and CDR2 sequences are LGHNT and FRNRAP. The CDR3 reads CASGSSTELTDTQYF. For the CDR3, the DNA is TGTGCTAGTGGTTCATCCACAGAGCTAACAGATACGCAGTATTTT.

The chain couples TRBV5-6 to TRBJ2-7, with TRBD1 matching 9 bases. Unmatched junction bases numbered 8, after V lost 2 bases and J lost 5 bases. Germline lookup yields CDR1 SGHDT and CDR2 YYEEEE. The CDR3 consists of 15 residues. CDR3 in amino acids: CASSFRDREVNEQYF. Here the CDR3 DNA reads TGTGCCAGCAGCTTCCGGGACAGGGAGGTTAACGAGCAGTACTTC.

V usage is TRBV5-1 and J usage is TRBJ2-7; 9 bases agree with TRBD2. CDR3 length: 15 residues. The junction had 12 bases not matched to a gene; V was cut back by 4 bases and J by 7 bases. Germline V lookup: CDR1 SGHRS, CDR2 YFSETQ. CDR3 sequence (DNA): TGCGCCAGCAGCCAGAGGGCGGCGGGAGGGGGGGAGCAGTACTTC. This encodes CASSQRAAGGGEQYF. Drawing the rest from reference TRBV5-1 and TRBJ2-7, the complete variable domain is KAGVTQTPRYLIKTRGQQVTLSCSPISGHRSVSWYQQTPGQGLQFLFEYFSETQRNKGNFPGRFSGRQFSNSRSEMNVSTLELGDSALYLCASSQRAAGGGEQYFGPGTRLTVT.

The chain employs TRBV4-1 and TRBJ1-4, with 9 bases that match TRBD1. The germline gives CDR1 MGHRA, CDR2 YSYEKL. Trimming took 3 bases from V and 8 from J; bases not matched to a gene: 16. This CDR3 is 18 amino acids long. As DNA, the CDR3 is TGCGCCAGCAGCCAGACCTGGGGACAGGGAAGATCTGGGGAAAAACTGTTTTTT. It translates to CASSQTWGQGRSGEKLFF.

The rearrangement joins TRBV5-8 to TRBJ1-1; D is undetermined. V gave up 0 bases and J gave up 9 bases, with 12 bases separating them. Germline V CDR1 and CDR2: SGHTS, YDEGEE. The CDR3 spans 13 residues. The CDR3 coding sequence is TGTGCCAGCAGCTTGGCTAGTCGAGGAAAAGCTTTCTTT. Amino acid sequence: CASSLASRGKAFF.

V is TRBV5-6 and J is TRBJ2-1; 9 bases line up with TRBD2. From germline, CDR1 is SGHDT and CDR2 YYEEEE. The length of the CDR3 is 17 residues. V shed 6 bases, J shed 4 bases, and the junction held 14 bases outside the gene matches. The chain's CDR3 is CASTYALLAGLYNEQFF. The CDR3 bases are TGTGCCAGCACCTACGCATTGCTAGCGGGACTGTACAATGAGCAGTTCTTC.

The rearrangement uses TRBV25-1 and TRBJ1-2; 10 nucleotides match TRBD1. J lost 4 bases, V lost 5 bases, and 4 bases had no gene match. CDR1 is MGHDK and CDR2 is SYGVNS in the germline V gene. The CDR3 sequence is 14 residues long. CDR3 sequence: CASSKWDRGYGYTF. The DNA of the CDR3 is TGTGCCAGCAGTAAGTGGGACAGGGGCTATGGCTACACCTTC.

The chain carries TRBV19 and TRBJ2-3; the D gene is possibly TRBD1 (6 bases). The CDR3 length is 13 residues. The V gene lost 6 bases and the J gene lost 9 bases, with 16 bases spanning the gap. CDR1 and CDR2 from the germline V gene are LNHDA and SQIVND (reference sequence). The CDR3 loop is CASRQGLTGTQYF. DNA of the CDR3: TGTGCCAGTAGACAGGGCCTCACGGGGACGCAGTATTTT. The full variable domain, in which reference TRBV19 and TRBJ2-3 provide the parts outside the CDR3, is DGGITQSPKYLFRKEGQNVTLSCEQNLNHDAMYWYRQDPGQGLRLIYYSQIVNDFQKGDIAEGYSVSREKKESFPLTVTSAQKNPTAFYLCASRQGLTGTQYFGPGTRLTVL.

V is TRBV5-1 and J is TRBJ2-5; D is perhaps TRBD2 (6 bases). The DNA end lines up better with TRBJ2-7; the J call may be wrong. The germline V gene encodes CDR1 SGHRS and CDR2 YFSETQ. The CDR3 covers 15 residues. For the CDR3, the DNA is TGCGCCAGCAGCTTGTTACTAGCAGCGCAAAGCGAGCAGTACTTC. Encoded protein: CASSLLLAAQSEQYF.

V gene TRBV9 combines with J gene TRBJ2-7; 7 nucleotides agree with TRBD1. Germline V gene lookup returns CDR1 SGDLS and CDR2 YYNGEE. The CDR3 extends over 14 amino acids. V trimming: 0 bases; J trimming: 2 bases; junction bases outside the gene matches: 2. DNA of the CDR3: TGTGCCAGCAGCGTAGGGACAGGACCCTACGAGCAGTACTTC. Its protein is CASSVGTGPYEQYF.

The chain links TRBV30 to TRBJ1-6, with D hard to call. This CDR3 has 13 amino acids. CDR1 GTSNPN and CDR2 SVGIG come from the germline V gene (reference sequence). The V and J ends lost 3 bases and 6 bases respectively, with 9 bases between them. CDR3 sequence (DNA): TGTGCCTGGAGAGAACAATCTAATTCACCCCTCCACTTT. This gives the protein CAWREQSNSPLHF.